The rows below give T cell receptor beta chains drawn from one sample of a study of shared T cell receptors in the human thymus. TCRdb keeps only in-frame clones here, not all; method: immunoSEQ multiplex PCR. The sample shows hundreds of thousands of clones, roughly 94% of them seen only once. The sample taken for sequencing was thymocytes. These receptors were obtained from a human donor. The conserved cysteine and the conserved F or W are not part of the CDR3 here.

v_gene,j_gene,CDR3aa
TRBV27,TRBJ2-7,ASSTPGGEQY
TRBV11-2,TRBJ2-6,ASTSKEVNVSGANVLT
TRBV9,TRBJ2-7,ASSVRGDEQY
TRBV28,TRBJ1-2,ASSLSGTENYGYT
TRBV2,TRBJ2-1,ASSELGGLVIYEQF
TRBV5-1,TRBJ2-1,ASSLGGLAGALSEQF
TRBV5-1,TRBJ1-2,ASSLTRLQGSHGYT
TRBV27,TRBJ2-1,ASSLAGEQF
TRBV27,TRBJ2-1,ASSSSTGQGDNEQF
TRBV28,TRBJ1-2,ASSFGAVSGYGYT
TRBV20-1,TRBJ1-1,SATPSAEAF
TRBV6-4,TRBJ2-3,ASSDSEAGGADTQY
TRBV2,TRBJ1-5,ASSTRGRERNQPQH
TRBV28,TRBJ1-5,ASSLHRDSDLPNQPQH
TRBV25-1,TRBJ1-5,ASSDGGGKGNQPQH
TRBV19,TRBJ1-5,ASSLHRTGNQPQH
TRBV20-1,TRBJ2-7,SADYEQY
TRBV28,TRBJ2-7,ASRRTDRSSYEQY
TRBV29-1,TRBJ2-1,SVEGGTSGSYNEQF
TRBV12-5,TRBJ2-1,ASGLDSGPYNEQF
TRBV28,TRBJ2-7,ASSLRTGRTTSKY
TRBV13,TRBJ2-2,ASSLGLAGGNGELF
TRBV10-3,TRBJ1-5,ATRGHCDPNSNQPQH
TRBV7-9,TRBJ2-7,ASSRLSMGYEQY
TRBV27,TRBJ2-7,ASSLPGKAPYEQY
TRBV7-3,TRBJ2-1,ASSLNSAHECNEQF
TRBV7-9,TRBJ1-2,ASSSDRGENGYT
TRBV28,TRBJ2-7,ASSLLQGTYEQY
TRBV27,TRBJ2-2,ASGWATEINTGELF
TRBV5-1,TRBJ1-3,ASSSGRSGFGNTIY
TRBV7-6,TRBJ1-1,ASSFVPQRNTEAF
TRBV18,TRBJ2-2,ASSRPGLAANTGELF
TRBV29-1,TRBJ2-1,SVAHQSYNEQF
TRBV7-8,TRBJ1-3,ASSFYSPQGDSGNTIY
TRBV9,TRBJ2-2,ASRLAGENTGELF
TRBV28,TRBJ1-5,ASSGRNSNQPQH
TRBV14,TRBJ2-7,ASSQGHQAGVSYEQY
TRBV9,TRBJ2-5,ASSRTSGGTQY
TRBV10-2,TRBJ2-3,ASRETLKAGTDTQY
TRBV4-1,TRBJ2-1,ASSQYFWGEGNNEQF
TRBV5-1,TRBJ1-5,ASSLLPRDTNQPQH
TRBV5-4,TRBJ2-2,ASTPPGQGSSGELF
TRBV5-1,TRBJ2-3,ASSPNRDRGRTDTQY
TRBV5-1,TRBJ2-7,ASSLWTEHIYEQY
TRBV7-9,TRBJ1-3,ASSLRTTGNTIY